This TCR beta chain appears in the sequencing data of a study of immune characterization of retroperitoneal liposarcoma. V was cut by 0 bases and J by 0 bases, with 19 bases left in between. Germline V gene sequence: CDR1 MNHEY, CDR2 SVGAGI. CDR3 length: 19 amino acids. One entry per CDR3 protein results from TCRdb running MiXCR on the PCR reads. The sample contains about 2,100 distinct CDR3 sequences, 30% to 40% of which appear only once. By frequency in the sample, this clonotype is medium-sized (0.01 to 0.1%). The rearrangement links TRBV6-5 to TRBJ2-3, with a tentative D call TRBD2 (5 bases). The TCR sequence derives from a male donor with retroperitoneal liposarcoma. Sequenced material: tumor tissue. CDR3 sequence (DNA): TGTGCCAGCAGTTACTCGAAGGAGGTGCTGTACACTAGCACAGATACGCAGTATTTT. It encodes CASSYSKEVLYTSTDTQYF.